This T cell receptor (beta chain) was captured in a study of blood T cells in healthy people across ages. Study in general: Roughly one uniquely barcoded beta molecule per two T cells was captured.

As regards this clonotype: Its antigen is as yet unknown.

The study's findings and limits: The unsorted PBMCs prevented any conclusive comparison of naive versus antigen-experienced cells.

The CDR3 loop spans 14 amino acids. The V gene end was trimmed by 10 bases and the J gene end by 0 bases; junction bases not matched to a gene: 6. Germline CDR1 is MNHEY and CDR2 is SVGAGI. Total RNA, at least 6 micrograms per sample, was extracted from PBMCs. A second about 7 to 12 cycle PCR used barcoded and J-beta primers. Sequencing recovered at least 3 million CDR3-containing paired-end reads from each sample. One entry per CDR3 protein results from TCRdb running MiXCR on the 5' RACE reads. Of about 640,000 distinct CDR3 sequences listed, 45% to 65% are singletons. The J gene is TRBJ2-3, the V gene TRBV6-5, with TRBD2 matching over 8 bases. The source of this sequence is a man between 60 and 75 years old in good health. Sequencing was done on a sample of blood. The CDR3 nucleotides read TGTGCCACCCGACTAGCGCGTAGCACAGATACGCAGTATTTT. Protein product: CATRLARSTDTQYF.